This TCR beta chain derives from a study of cytomegalovirus exposure and HLA in healthy donors. Study results and limitations: Several top significant clusters appeared, in a later analysis, to be linked to common viral pathogens. Cytomegalovirus-associated TCR beta chains were listed, numbering around 150. Later on, a genetic analysis was performed. It linked a missense variant in DCLRE1C with V- and J-gene trimming of TCR beta.

Per germline, CDR1 SGHRS and CDR2 YFSETQ. V trimming: 4 bases; J trimming: 3 bases; junction bases outside the gene matches: 9. CDR3 size: 17 residues. Worth noting for this clone: Its antigen is not known.

PCR was performed using 60 Vbeta and 13 Jbeta primers. TCRdb's copy holds only in-frame clones and misses some; the assay was immunoSEQ multiplex PCR. The sample lists 110,000 or so clones, around 82% seen once, with 5.4% in the top ten. The sequencing sample was made of PBMCs. The chain joins TRBV5-1 to TRBJ2-3; 12 bases fit TRBD2. This TCR came from a woman in her 30s in good health and CMV-seropositive. CDR3 residues: CASSQLAGGRGTDTQYF. The CDR3, as DNA: TGCGCCAGCAGCCAACTAGCGGGGGGCCGTGGGACAGATACGCAGTATTTT.